One and the same sample provided the 10 T cell receptor beta chains below, sequenced in a study of blood T cell repertoires in COVID-19. The assay was immunoSEQ multiplex PCR, and TCRdb's table has in-frame clones only and misses some. The sample includes 100,000 to 150,000 clones, about 88% of them seen just once. The sequenced material came from peripheral blood. These receptor sequences come from a woman aged 80 or over with acute or convalescent COVID-19.

This rearrangement joins TRBV14 to TRBJ1-1; unclear D gene. CDR3 length: 14 amino acids. Germline CDR1 reads SGHDN; CDR2 reads FVKESK. V lost 4 bases and J 0 bases, leaving 9 bases between the germline ends. The CDR3 coding sequence is TGTGCCAGCAGCCTCGGGTGGATGAACACTGAAGCTTTCTTT. Amino acid sequence: CASSLGWMNTEAFF. Combining the CDR3 with reference TRBV14 and TRBJ1-1 gives the whole variable domain EAGVTQFPSHSVIEKGQTVTLRCDPISGHDNLYWYRRVMGKEIKFLLHFVKESKQDESGMPNNRFLAERTGGTYSTLKVQPAELEDSGVYFCASSLGWMNTEAFFGQGTRLTVV.

CDR3 residues: CASSDEMNTEAFF. The CDR3, as DNA: TGTGCCAGCAGTGATGAGATGAACACTGAAGCTTTCTTT. The chain links TRBV2 to TRBJ1-1; D remains ambiguous. The CDR3 extends over 13 amino acids. The V gene lost 3 bases and the J gene lost 0 bases, with 5 bases spanning the gap. CDR1 and CDR2 (germline): SNHLY, FYNNEI.

The V gene is TRBV24-1, the J gene TRBJ2-3, with a possible D match to TRBD2 (6 bases). V shed 4 bases and J shed 5 bases, with 18 bases lying between them. This CDR3 is 16 amino acids long. Germline assignment: CDR1 KGHDR and CDR2 SFDVKD. The CDR3 bases are TGTGCCACCAGTGAGCGCCATGCCGAGACTAGAGATACGCAGTATTTT. Translating it yields CATSERHAETRDTQYF.

The chain has TRBV3-1 (or the pseudogene TRBV3-2) and TRBJ2-2, with D perhaps matching TRBD2 (5 bases). There are 14 residues in the CDR3. The V end was cut by 3 bases, the J end by 3 bases, with 8 bases between. From germline, CDR1 is LGHDT and CDR2 YNNKEL (reference sequence). CDR3 loop: CASSQIGDTGELFF. The DNA for the CDR3 is TGTGCCAGCAGCCAGATCGGGGACACCGGGGAGCTGTTTTTT.

V usage is TRBV9 and J usage is TRBJ2-5, with D perhaps matching TRBD2 (7 bases). The CDR3 runs to 14 residues. V was pared by 1 base and J by 5 bases, with 12 bases between. Germline-derived CDR1 and CDR2 are SGDLS and YYNGEE. The CDR3 here is CASSVSGGHETQYF. CDR3 in DNA: TGTGCCAGCAGCGTATCCGGGGGGCACGAGACCCAGTACTTC.

V usage is TRBV28 and J usage is TRBJ1-2; D is perhaps TRBD1 (5 bases). V lost 2 bases to trimming and J lost 4 bases, with 11 bases between them. CDR3 length: 14 amino acids. Germline V gene data show CDR1 as MDHEN and CDR2 as SYDVKM. This CDR3 is CASSLTAGGYGYTF. The CDR3 region has the DNA TGTGCCAGCAGTTTAACCGCGGGGGGCTATGGCTACACCTTC.

This clone was recorded once. The chain uses TRBV9 and TRBJ2-5; 12 bases map to TRBD2. Trimming cost V 1 base and J 5 bases; bases outside gene matches: 6. Per the germline V gene, CDR1 is SGDLS and CDR2 is YYNGEE. The CDR3 contains 16 residues. CDR3 region: CASSVLAGGPGETQYF. Written as DNA, the CDR3 is TGTGCCAGCAGCGTACTAGCGGGGGGGCCTGGGGAGACCCAGTACTTC.

This clone was observed a single time. This sequence joins TRBV6-1 and TRBJ1-2, with D uncertain. V lost 0 bases, J lost 0 bases, and 5 bases lay in between. This CDR3 has 14 amino acids. Germline V gives CDR1 MNHNS, CDR2 SASEGT. CDR3 region: CASSEAAANYGYTF. CDR3 in DNA: TGTGCCAGCAGTGAAGCGGCGGCTAACTATGGCTACACCTTC.

The chain combines TRBV28 with TRBJ1-2; D not certain. Germline CDR1 and CDR2: MDHEN and SYDVKM. Trimming removed 6 bases from V and 5 bases from J, with 19 bases in between. CDR3 length: 15 residues. The CDR3, as DNA: TGTGCCAGCAGGCCCCCCCAACCCTATCTGTATGGCTACACCTTC. Its translation is CASRPPQPYLYGYTF.

V usage is TRBV4-2 and J usage is TRBJ2-5; D is perhaps TRBD2 (5 bases). The CDR3 is 16 residues long. Germline V gene lookup returns CDR1 LGHNA and CDR2 YNFKEQ. Between the trimmed V and J ends, which lost 0 bases and 4 bases, there was a span of 15 bases. The CDR3 DNA reads TGTGCCAGCAGCCAAGAAGGAGGTTATTGGGGAGAGACCCAGTACTTC. Amino acid sequence: CASSQEGGYWGETQYF.